A selection of T cell receptor beta chains follows, all from one sample in a study of T cells in localized non-small cell lung cancer. Clones were sequenced by immunoSEQ multiplex PCR, and TCRdb holds only the in-frame ones, with some missing. The sample holds roughly 20,000 clones; approximately 88% are singletons and the top ten take less than 30%. This specimen consisted of peripheral blood mononuclear cells, obtained before any cancer treatment. The receptor source for this set is a male donor aged 60 or older with stage II lung adenocarcinoma. Each CDR3 is given with its conserved first and last residue. Fields, in order: clone size, V gene, CDR3 protein. Clone size is stated in some rows and not others, as once, few, many or a class when expanded.

abundance: .; v_gene: TRBV2; CDR3aa: CASSLGPDTQYF
abundance: .; v_gene: TRBV7-3; CDR3aa: CASSHLAQTDTQYF
abundance: .; v_gene: TRBV6-1; CDR3aa: CASSAGTSGRYEQYF
abundance: .; v_gene: TRBV7-9; CDR3aa: CASSSTMPWEQYF
abundance: .; v_gene: TRBV5-4; CDR3aa: CASSVRTSSTGELFF
abundance: .; v_gene: TRBV18; CDR3aa: CASSLRQGIKTNTEAFF
abundance: .; v_gene: TRBV6-6; CDR3aa: CASSYMQGQGPGYTF
abundance: .; v_gene: TRBV28; CDR3aa: CATIRLAGNTIYF
abundance: .; v_gene: TRBV28; CDR3aa: CASSFPRTGARDEQYF
abundance: .; v_gene: TRBV10-2; CDR3aa: CASYTTGGSYEQYF
abundance: .; v_gene: TRBV5-6; CDR3aa: CASSLPNQPQHF
abundance: .; v_gene: TRBV5-1; CDR3aa: CASSYTTETQYF
abundance: .; v_gene: TRBV5-1; CDR3aa: CASSPDVTSYNEQFF
abundance: .; v_gene: TRBV9; CDR3aa: CASSPRPVVMLATQYF
abundance: few; v_gene: TRBV21-1; CDR3aa: CASSKAQPRIHNEQFF
abundance: .; v_gene: TRBV6-5; CDR3aa: CASSYRSSHVGYGYTF
abundance: .; v_gene: TRBV28; CDR3aa: CASSLTPTGGEKLFF
abundance: once; v_gene: TRBV7-9; CDR3aa: CASSPGLAGVGKNIQYF
abundance: .; v_gene: TRBV7-3; CDR3aa: CASSLNPGGSALEEQFF
abundance: .; v_gene: TRBV5-5; CDR3aa: CASSLGLGGQPQHF
abundance: once; v_gene: TRBV7-9; CDR3aa: CASSLGISQGETQYF
abundance: .; v_gene: TRBV7-9; CDR3aa: CASSSRSGNEKLFF
abundance: .; v_gene: TRBV2; CDR3aa: CASSRNSGDTGELFF
abundance: .; v_gene: TRBV6-6; CDR3aa: CASPSRGASYNEQFF
abundance: once; v_gene: TRBV5-5; CDR3aa: CASRPTAGTGGSGNTIYF
abundance: .; v_gene: TRBV2; CDR3aa: CASSLVSYEQYF
abundance: once; v_gene: TRBV5-1; CDR3aa: CASREYTDTGELFF
abundance: few; v_gene: TRBV5-1; CDR3aa: CASTQGAPGNTIYF
abundance: .; v_gene: TRBV2; CDR3aa: CASSDVGLAGILSYNEQFF
abundance: .; v_gene: TRBV2; CDR3aa: CASTNMRASETQYF
abundance: .; v_gene: TRBV25-1; CDR3aa: CARGQSLDEQFF
abundance: .; v_gene: TRBV27; CDR3aa: CASSWWNSYNEQFF
abundance: .; v_gene: TRBV7-9; CDR3aa: CASSFDDTEAFF
abundance: .; v_gene: TRBV28; CDR3aa: CASRTRDPYTGELFF
abundance: once; v_gene: TRBV10-3; CDR3aa: CAIRSSGRANHEQYF
abundance: few; v_gene: TRBV2; CDR3aa: CASRFWDRGSGELFF
abundance: .; v_gene: TRBV10-3; CDR3aa: CAVAGAVSYEQYF
abundance: .; v_gene: TRBV7-2; CDR3aa: CASSTRPYTDTQYF
abundance: once; v_gene: TRBV5-1; CDR3aa: CASSLGVRSGEQYF
abundance: .; v_gene: TRBV28; CDR3aa: CASRKYLNSNQPQHF
abundance: .; v_gene: TRBV28; CDR3aa: CASIGLAGEQYF
abundance: .; v_gene: TRBV2; CDR3aa: CASKGLLSEDEQFF
abundance: .; v_gene: TRBV7-8; CDR3aa: CASSRGGDHYEQYF
abundance: .; v_gene: TRBV6-5; CDR3aa: CASRLADFYEQYF
abundance: .; v_gene: TRBV27; CDR3aa: CASSFNYLGTQYF
abundance: .; v_gene: TRBV2; CDR3aa: CASWWTSENEQYF
abundance: once; v_gene: TRBV5-1; CDR3aa: CASTPTADHNEQFF
abundance: .; v_gene: TRBV6-5; CDR3aa: CASSYSGLLNSPLHF
abundance: .; v_gene: TRBV7-9; CDR3aa: CASSSIGGGGNEQFF
abundance: .; v_gene: TRBV23-1; CDR3aa: CASSGNGDPGISNQPQHF
abundance: once; v_gene: TRBV5-1; CDR3aa: CASSLGDRRSGNTIYF
abundance: .; v_gene: TRBV15; CDR3aa: CATSRPQETQYF
abundance: .; v_gene: TRBV19; CDR3aa: CASSIAWGSNQPQHF
abundance: .; v_gene: TRBV4-2; CDR3aa: CASSGRTGNTEAFF